The 22 T cell receptor beta chains below were found in one sample sequenced in a study of T cell responses to AZD1222 COVID-19 vaccine. Sequencing was performed with immunoSEQ multiplex PCR; in TCRdb, only in-frame clones are kept and a portion is missing. The data show more than 60,000 clones, 85% seen once. Sequencing was performed on peripheral blood, taken on day 0 of AZD1222 vaccination. These receptors were obtained from an adult in good health.

The J gene is TRBJ1-5, the V gene TRBV29-1, with 7 bases aligning to TRBD1. The CDR3 contains 13 residues. CDR1 is SQVTM and CDR2 is ANQGSEA in the germline V gene. After removal of 5 bases from V and 3 bases from J, the junction contained 4 bases not matched to a gene. CDR3 region: CSVSGGVNQPQHF. CDR3 sequence (DNA): TGCAGCGTTTCAGGGGGTGTCAATCAGCCCCAGCATTTT. The full variable domain, its missing parts supplied by reference TRBV29-1 and TRBJ1-5, is SAVISQKPSRDICQRGTSLTIQCQVDSQVTMMFWYRQQPGQSLTLIATANQGSEATYESGFVIDKFPISRPNLTFSTLTVSNMSPEDSSIYLCSVSGGVNQPQHFGDGTRLSIL.

V gene TRBV7-2 combines with J gene TRBJ1-5, with 8 nucleotides matching TRBD1. CDR1 is SGHTA and CDR2 is FQGNSA in the germline V gene. The CDR3 covers 14 residues. V was pared by 6 bases and J by 6 bases, with 7 bases of the junction left unmatched. CDR3 in amino acids: CASRRTGGGQPQHF. Here the CDR3 DNA reads TGTGCCAGCAGAAGAACAGGGGGGGGTCAGCCCCAGCATTTT.

The chain joins TRBV6-2 or TRBV6-3 to TRBJ2-7, with a weak D call TRBD2 (5 bases). Looked up from germline, CDR1 is MNHEY and CDR2 is SVGEGT. Between the trimmed V and J ends, which lost 5 bases and 0 bases, there was a span of 20 bases. This CDR3 is built from 17 residues. This chain's CDR3 is CASSTLERQVNSYEQYF. The CDR3 bases are TGTGCCAGCAGTACTCTCGAGCGGCAGGTAAACTCCTACGAGCAGTACTTC.

On this clone: The same CDR3 arises from other DNA sequences in this sample as well. This sequence joins TRBV5-1 and TRBJ1-1; D uncertain. With 0 bases removed from V and 1 base from J, the gap between germline ends came to 4 bases. The CDR3 has 13 amino acids. Germline V CDR1 and CDR2: SGHRS, YFSETQ. The CDR3 nucleotides read TGCGCCAGCAGCTTGGCTGGGAACACTGAAGCTTTCTTT. This sequence encodes CASSLAGNTEAFF.

This chain joins TRBV7-9 and TRBJ1-1; no reliable D call. There are 11 residues in the CDR3. Deletions cut 5 bases from V and 10 bases from J, with 11 bases between. Germline V gene sequence: CDR1 SEHNR, CDR2 FQNEAQ (reference sequence). CDR3 region: CASSATSIAFF. CDR3 DNA sequence: TGTGCCAGCAGCGCGACTTCGATAGCTTTCTTT.

This clone has just one count. The chain links TRBV19 to TRBJ2-7; the D is unclear. V dropped 1 base and J dropped 2 bases, with 6 bases sitting between them. Germline V gives CDR1 LNHDA, CDR2 SQIVND (reference sequence). This CDR3 contains 13 residues. In nucleotides, the CDR3 is TGTGCCAGTAGTATAGCGACTCCCTACGAGCAGTACTTC. Translating it yields CASSIATPYEQYF.

The CDR3 region has the DNA TGCAGCGTTGGAGACAGGGAAAGTTCACCCCTCCACTTT. This gives the protein CSVGDRESSPLHF. The chain combines TRBV29-1 with TRBJ1-6; 7 nucleotides agree with TRBD1. Unmatched junction bases numbered 6, after V lost 4 bases and J lost 9 bases. CDR1 is SQVTM and CDR2 is ANQGSEA in the germline V gene. The CDR3 totals 13 residues.

This sequence joins TRBV3-1 (or the pseudogene TRBV3-2) and TRBJ2-5, with a weak D call TRBD2 (7 bases). The CDR3 is 15 amino acids. V lost 4 bases and J 4 bases, leaving 16 bases between the germline ends. Germline lookup yields CDR1 LGHDT and CDR2 YNNKEL (reference sequence). The CDR3 is CASSRGGGLRETQYF. CDR3 DNA: TGTGCCAGCAGCCGAGGCGGGGGCCTCAGAGAGACCCAGTACTTC.

The chain joins TRBV3-1 (or the pseudogene TRBV3-2) to TRBJ1-2; the match to TRBD1 covers 8 bases. This CDR3 contains 17 residues. The germline CDR1 and CDR2 sequences are LGHDT and YNNKEL (reference sequence). V gave up 0 bases and J gave up 6 bases; unmatched junction bases: 12. Here the CDR3 reads CASSQDWAGGQPNGYTF. In DNA form, the CDR3 reads TGTGCCAGCAGCCAAGATTGGGCAGGGGGCCAACCAAATGGCTACACCTTC.

CDR3 region: CASRLTGRGTEAFF. In nucleotides, the CDR3 is TGTGCCAGCAGACTCACGGGGAGAGGCACTGAAGCTTTCTTT. The rearrangement joins TRBV27 to TRBJ1-1, with D unresolved. The CDR3 extends over 14 amino acids. Trimming removed 6 bases from V and 4 bases from J, with 15 bases in between. In germline, CDR1 is MNHEY, CDR2 SMNVEV (reference sequence).

This sequence joins TRBV10-3 and TRBJ1-2; tentative D call: TRBD1 (6 bases). This CDR3 comprises 13 residues. V lost 11 bases, J lost 5 bases, and 18 bases lay in between. The germline V gene encodes CDR1 ENHRY and CDR2 SYGVKD. CDR3 nucleotides: TGTGCCTCAGTATCCGGGGGGGCATATGGCTACACCTTC. Amino acid sequence: CASVSGGAYGYTF.

This chain connects TRBV5-1 to TRBJ2-2; 9 bases map to TRBD2. The CDR3 loop spans 18 amino acids. The trim removed 2 bases at V and 4 bases at J, leaving 12 bases unmatched. CDR1 SGHRS and CDR2 YFSETQ come from the germline V gene. CDR3 coding DNA: TGCGCCAGCAGCTTAGAATCCCCCGCGGGGGGGCTCACCGGGGAGCTGTTTTTT. It specifies CASSLESPAGGLTGELFF.

The chain links TRBV28 to TRBJ1-6; D gene unclear. The CDR3 runs to 15 residues. Trimming removed 6 bases at V and 9 bases at J, with 18 bases between. From germline, CDR1 is MDHEN and CDR2 SYDVKM. CDR3: CASRPLPRRGSPLHF. CDR3 nucleotides: TGTGCCAGCAGACCGCTCCCGAGACGGGGTTCACCCCTCCACTTT.

The chain uses TRBV9 and TRBJ2-3; TRBD2 aligns across 13 bases. V gave up 0 bases and J gave up 5 bases; unmatched junction bases: 6. The germline V gene has CDR1 SGDLS and CDR2 YYNGEE. This CDR3 contains 17 residues. The CDR3 nucleotides are TGTGCCAGCAGCGTAGATACTAGCGGGGGGGTAAAAGATACGCAGTATTTT. This translates into CASSVDTSGGVKDTQYF.

The chain uses TRBV6-5 and TRBJ1-3; possible D gene TRBD1, 6 bases. Per the germline V gene, CDR1 is MNHEY and CDR2 is SVGAGI. Between the trimmed V and J ends, which lost 5 bases and 4 bases, there was a span of 9 bases. The CDR3 has 13 amino acids. This CDR3 is CASSPGGGNTIYF. In DNA, the CDR3 is TGTGCCAGCAGTCCCGGGGGCGGAAACACCATATATTTT.

The genes are TRBV2 and TRBJ1-2, with 8 bases fitting TRBD1. V shed 6 bases, J shed 5 bases, and the junction held 5 bases outside the gene matches. Germline V gene sequence: CDR1 SNHLY, CDR2 FYNNEI. The CDR3 consists of 13 residues. This chain's CDR3 is CASRPGQEYGYTF. The CDR3 nucleotides read TGTGCCAGCAGGCCGGGACAGGAGTATGGCTACACCTTC.

The chain links TRBV3-1 (or the pseudogene TRBV3-2) to TRBJ2-1; the D is unclear. The CDR3 covers 15 residues. Per the germline V gene, CDR1 is LGHDT and CDR2 is YNNKEL (reference sequence). Trimming left V 0 bases short and J 8 bases short, with 14 bases between. The CDR3 DNA reads as TGTGCCAGCAGCCAAGATCATCAACCCCCCGATGAGCAGTTCTTC. The encoded protein is CASSQDHQPPDEQFF.

The CDR3 protein is CASSSDGGTGASTDTQYF. In DNA, the CDR3 is TGCGCCAGCAGCTCGGACGGGGGAACTGGAGCTAGCACAGATACGCAGTATTTT. The genes are TRBV4-1 and TRBJ2-3; maybe TRBD2 (6 bases). The germline V gene has CDR1 MGHRA and CDR2 YSYEKL. CDR3 size: 18 residues. V was trimmed by 5 bases and J by 0 bases, leaving 21 bases between them.

By share, this clone counts as medium-sized (0.01 to 0.1%). This chain connects TRBV27 to TRBJ2-7, with TRBD1 identical over 8 bases. The CDR3 has 13 amino acids. The V gene's germline CDR1 is MNHEY and CDR2 SMNVEV (reference sequence). V lost 8 bases to trimming and J lost 1 base; unmatched junction nucleotides: 4. CDR3: CASQDRASYEQYF. CDR3 sequence (DNA): TGTGCCAGCCAGGACAGGGCTTCCTACGAGCAGTACTTC.

There are a few counts of this clone. The chain joins TRBV5-4 to TRBJ2-1; 9 nucleotides line up with TRBD2. CDR1 and CDR2 from the germline V gene are SGHNT and YYREEE (reference sequence). Losses at the gene ends were 0 bases for V and 2 bases for J; bases not matched to a gene: 9. CDR3 size: 18 residues. CDR3 coding DNA: TGTGCCAGCAGCTTGGGCGGGGGGGCAAAAGCCCCCTACAATGAGCAGTTCTTC. As protein: CASSLGGGAKAPYNEQFF.

This clone showed up just a few times. The chain is built from TRBV27 and TRBJ1-3; no clear D. Trimming shortened V by 4 bases and J by 3 bases, and 19 bases separated the two germline ends. Germline V gene lookup returns CDR1 MNHEY and CDR2 SMNVEV (reference sequence). The CDR3 is made up of 17 amino acids. This chain's CDR3 is CASSSIGVRSGGNTIYF. CDR3 DNA: TGTGCCAGCAGTTCTATCGGGGTGCGCTCTGGTGGAAACACCATATATTTT.

V and J are TRBV3-1 (or the pseudogene TRBV3-2) and TRBJ1-6; D uncertain. This CDR3 region has 12 residues. The V gene lost 0 bases and the J gene lost 9 bases, with 3 bases spanning the gap. Per germline, CDR1 LGHDT and CDR2 YNNKEL (reference sequence). The CDR3, as DNA: TGTGCCAGCAGCCAAGAACCTTCACCCCTCCACTTT. Translated: CASSQEPSPLHF.